Listed below are T cell receptor beta chains from one sample, sequenced in a study of blood T cell repertoires in COVID-19. The data were produced by immunoSEQ multiplex PCR, yet TCRdb's version contains in-frame clones alone and is incomplete. The repertoire consists of fewer than 250,000 clones, with over 70% occurring once and the leading ten covering about 3.5%. Sequencing was carried out using PBMCs or T cells enriched from blood (not recorded which). The receptors were gathered from a woman under 40 who had been exposed to COVID-19. Each CDR3 is given with its conserved first and last residue. D genes are given only for firm matches. Some rows have no size entry. The others give once, few or many, or a class for an expanded clone.

CDR3	DNA	D	size	V	J
CATSRRGNEKLFF	TGTGCCACCAGCCGCAGGGGGAATGAAAAACTGTTTTTT	TRBD1	-	TRBV15	TRBJ1-4
CASSLGGQGPEQYF	TGTGCCAGCAGCTTAGGGGGACAGGGGCCCGAGCAGTACTTC	TRBD1	-	TRBV7-9	TRBJ2-7
CASSSDRVTEAFF	TGTGCCAGCAGTTCCGACAGGGTTACTGAAGCTTTCTTT	TRBD1	-	TRBV12-3/TRBV12-4	TRBJ1-1
CSAIPGTANYGYTF	TGCAGCGCCATCCCCGGGACAGCTAACTATGGCTACACCTTC	TRBD1	-	TRBV29-1	TRBJ1-2
CASSLAGVGEKLFF	TGCGCCAGCAGCTTGGCGGGGGTCGGTGAAAAACTGTTTTTT	-	-	TRBV5-1	TRBJ1-4
CASSLRAIQYF	TGTGCCAGCAGCCTCCGCGCGATCCAGTACTTC	-	-	TRBV3-1/TRBV3-2	TRBJ2-4
CASSIGWQGSSYEQYF	TGTGCCAGTAGTATTGGTTGGCAGGGCAGCTCCTACGAGCAGTACTTC	-	-	TRBV19	TRBJ2-7
CASSLDARVFTYEQYF	TGTGCCAGCAGCTTAGATGCGCGGGTATTCACCTACGAGCAGTACTTC	-	-	TRBV7-9	TRBJ2-7
CASSQEPGLAGVRGQYF	TGCGCCAGCAGCCAAGAACCGGGACTAGCGGGAGTTCGCGGGCAGTACTTC	TRBD2	-	TRBV4-1	TRBJ2-7
CASSQDSSGVIVNEQFF	TGCGCCAGCAGCCAAGATAGCTCCGGGGTTATCGTCAATGAGCAGTTCTTC	-	-	TRBV4-1	TRBJ2-1
CASSRRGGNYGYTF	TGTGCCAGCAGTCGCCGGGGGGGAAACTATGGCTACACCTTC	-	-	TRBV6-5	TRBJ1-2
CASSQDRGTEAFF	TGTGCCAGCAGTCAGGACAGGGGGACTGAAGCTTTCTTT	TRBD1	-	TRBV6-5	TRBJ1-1
CASSLGWTGELFF	TGTGCCAGCAGTTTGGGCTGGACCGGGGAGCTGTTTTTT	-	-	TRBV27	TRBJ2-2
CASSLPQGHSPLHF	TGTGCCAGCTCACTACCCCAGGGGCACTCACCCCTCCACTTT	-	-	TRBV18	TRBJ1-6
CASSGRDYGDTQYF	TGTGCCAGCAGCGGGCGGGACTACGGAGATACGCAGTATTTT	TRBD2	-	TRBV13	TRBJ2-3
CASSVNRFNQPQHF	TGTGCCAGTAGTGTTAACAGGTTCAATCAGCCCCAGCATTTT	-	-	TRBV19	TRBJ1-5
CASRRDRGVNQPQHF	TGTGCCAGCAGAAGGGACAGGGGGGTCAATCAGCCCCAGCATTTT	TRBD1	-	TRBV2	TRBJ1-5
CASSIKREVSYEQYF	TGTGCCAGTAGTATAAAGCGGGAGGTTTCCTACGAGCAGTACTTC	TRBD2	once	TRBV19	TRBJ2-7
CASRLLQGMRNQPQHF	TGTGCAAGTCGCTTACTTCAGGGTATGAGAAATCAGCCCCAGCATTTT	-	-	TRBV12-2	TRBJ1-5
CSVEEARTEAFF	TGCAGCGTTGAAGAAGCTCGGACTGAAGCTTTCTTT	-	once	TRBV29-1	TRBJ1-1
CAWQGDRDSPLHF	TGTGCCTGGCAGGGGGACAGGGACTCACCCCTCCACTTT	TRBD1	few	TRBV30	TRBJ1-6
CAIMGERRQGATSYEQYF	TGTGCCATCATGGGAGAGAGGAGACAGGGGGCTACATCCTACGAGCAGTACTTC	TRBD1	-	TRBV10-3	TRBJ2-7
CASSAYLSGASYNEQFF	TGTGCCAGCAGCGCCTACCTGAGCGGGGCGTCCTACAATGAGCAGTTCTTC	TRBD2	-	TRBV7-3	TRBJ2-1
CARPTSGRPDTQYF	TGTGCCAGGCCGACTAGCGGGAGACCAGATACGCAGTATTTT	TRBD2	-	TRBV5-3	TRBJ2-3
CASSLSQGVYNEQFF	TGTGCCAGCAGCTTATCCCAGGGGGTTTACAATGAGCAGTTCTTC	TRBD1	-	TRBV7-6	TRBJ2-1
CASSQDGTSGYNEQFF	TGTGCCAGCAGCCAAGATGGGACTAGCGGCTACAATGAGCAGTTCTTC	TRBD2	-	TRBV4-2	TRBJ2-1
CASRLQGGDGYTF	TGTGCCAGCAGATTACAGGGCGGAGATGGCTACACCTTC	-	-	TRBV28	TRBJ1-2
CASSPTPGGAGANVLTF	TGCGCCAGCAGCCCGACCCCGGGTGGGGCAGGGGCCAACGTCCTGACTTTC	-	-	TRBV4-1	TRBJ2-6
CASSLSRDINNEQFF	TGCGCCAGCAGCTTGTCCCGGGACATTAACAATGAGCAGTTCTTC	-	-	TRBV5-1	TRBJ2-1
CASSQAWTPNTGELFF	TGTGCCAGCAGCCAAGCATGGACTCCGAACACCGGGGAGCTGTTTTTT	-	-	TRBV3-1/TRBV3-2	TRBJ2-2
CASSPSGRSGETQYF	TGCGCCAGCAGCCCTTCAGGGCGGAGCGGGGAGACCCAGTACTTC	-	once	TRBV5-1	TRBJ2-5
CASSPSGGRNTGELFF	TGCGCCAGCAGCCCCAGCGGGGGGAGGAACACCGGGGAGCTGTTTTTT	TRBD2	-	TRBV5-1	TRBJ2-2
CASSGTGGGAQFF	TGTGCCAGCAGCGGGACAGGGGGTGGAGCGCAGTTCTTC	TRBD1	-	TRBV7-3	TRBJ2-1
CASSQEFAPLGQYF	TGTGCCAGCAGCCAAGAATTTGCGCCCCTTGGGCAGTATTTT	-	-	TRBV14	TRBJ2-3